Below, 18 T cell receptor beta chains from the same sample are listed, as sequenced in a study of blood T cell repertoires in COVID-19. The assay was immunoSEQ multiplex PCR, and TCRdb's table has in-frame clones only and misses some. The sample has about 480,000 clones, 89% seen once. Material: peripheral blood. The receptor source for this set is a man in his late teens or twenties with COVID-19, enrolled during active disease.

V is TRBV30 and J is TRBJ2-5; 8 positions agree with TRBD1. Trimming at V came to 2 bases and at J to 8 bases, leaving 10 bases not matched to a gene. Germline V lookup: CDR1 GTSNPN, CDR2 SVGIG (reference sequence). The CDR3 has 14 amino acids. The CDR3 loop is CAWSTGGLESTQYF. The CDR3 DNA reads TGTGCCTGGAGTACAGGGGGGCTTGAGAGTACCCAGTACTTC.

This chain connects TRBV7-6 to TRBJ2-7, with D tentatively TRBD1 (5 bases). The V and J ends lost 2 bases and 1 base respectively, with 15 bases between them. Germline loops: CDR1 SGHVS, CDR2 FNYEAQ. This CDR3 comprises 16 residues. The CDR3 sequence is CASSLLGQGKSYEQYF. The CDR3 DNA reads as TGTGCCAGCAGCTTACTTGGGCAGGGTAAATCCTACGAGCAGTACTTC.

V usage is TRBV7-9 and J usage is TRBJ2-3; weak D call: TRBD1 (5 bases). The V end lost 4 bases, the J end lost 3 bases, and 8 bases lay between the germline ends. This CDR3 has 13 residues. Looked up from germline, CDR1 is SEHNR and CDR2 is FQNEAQ (reference sequence). The CDR3 DNA follows: TGTGCCAGCAGCTCCAGGGTAACAGATACGCAGTATTTT. Its translation is CASSSRVTDTQYF.

V is TRBV19 and J is TRBJ1-4; tentative D call: TRBD1 (6 bases). The V end was cut by 7 bases, the J end by 2 bases, with 17 bases between. CDR3 size: 16 residues. Germline values: CDR1 LNHDA, CDR2 SQIVND (reference sequence). The CDR3 bases are TGTGCCAGTAAGCCCCGAACAGGGTTTACTAATGAAAAACTGTTTTTT. Residues: CASKPRTGFTNEKLFF.

The rearrangement links TRBV6-5 to TRBJ2-1, with TRBD2 as a possible D gene (6 bases). The CDR3 length is 16 residues. Germline V gives CDR1 MNHEY, CDR2 SVGAGI. Trimming stripped 2 bases from V and 0 bases from J, with 11 bases between. The CDR3 DNA reads TGTGCCAGCAGTTACGATGGGACTTCCTCCTACAATGAGCAGTTCTTC. It codes for CASSYDGTSSYNEQFF.

V usage is TRBV6-1 and J usage is TRBJ1-3; 8 positions match TRBD1. This CDR3 is built from 16 residues. V dropped 4 bases and J dropped 0; count of bases not matched to a gene: 5. Germline assignment: CDR1 MNHNS and CDR2 SASEGT. CDR3 sequence: CASSADRGSSGNTIYF. The CDR3 region has the DNA TGTGCCAGCAGTGCAGACAGGGGCAGCTCTGGAAACACCATATATTTT.

The chain couples TRBV28 to TRBJ1-1; perhaps TRBD1 as D (5 bases). Germline V gives CDR1 MDHEN, CDR2 SYDVKM. Trimming stripped 3 bases from V and 6 bases from J, with 11 bases between. The CDR3 is 13 residues long. CDR3: CASSFDSSAEAFF. As DNA, the CDR3 is TGTGCCAGCAGTTTTGACAGTTCGGCTGAAGCTTTCTTT. The whole variable domain, filled in from reference TRBV28 and TRBJ1-1, reads DVKVTQSSRYLVKRTGEKVFLECVQDMDHENMFWYRQDPGLGLRLIYFSYDVKMKEKGDIPEGYSVSREKKERFSLILESASTNQTSMYLCASSFDSSAEAFFGQGTRLTVV.

J is TRBJ2-7 and V is TRBV6-5; TRBD2 agrees at 13 bases. The CDR3 runs to 15 residues. The germline gives CDR1 MNHEY, CDR2 SVGAGI. Unmatched junction bases numbered 5, after V lost 6 bases and J lost 3 bases. The chain's CDR3 is CASRAGLAGLYEQYF. CDR3 nucleotides: TGTGCCAGCAGGGCGGGACTAGCGGGACTCTACGAGCAGTACTTC.

The gene calls are TRBV11-1 and TRBJ2-1; a possible D gene is TRBD1 (5 bases). V was pared by 5 bases and J by 5 bases, with 10 bases between. Looked up from germline, CDR1 is SGHAT and CDR2 is FQDESV (reference sequence). The CDR3 contains 13 residues. Written as DNA, the CDR3 is TGTGCCAGCAGCCCTGACAGCGACAATGAGCAGTTCTTC. Its protein product is CASSPDSDNEQFF.

This clone was picked up one time. The chain employs TRBV18 and TRBJ2-5; D perhaps matches TRBD2 (5 bases). Per germline, CDR1 KGHSH and CDR2 LQKENI. The CDR3 has 15 amino acids. V dropped 6 bases and J dropped 1 base, with 15 bases sitting between them. The CDR3 DNA reads as TGTGCCAGCTCGCGGGCCAACCTAGTCCAAGAGACCCAGTACTTC. Protein: CASSRANLVQETQYF.

The chain has TRBV15 and TRBJ2-1; 10 nucleotides agree with TRBD2. The CDR3 runs 16 residues. Losses at the gene ends were 3 bases for V and 4 bases for J; bases not matched to a gene: 6. Looked up from germline, CDR1 is LNHNV and CDR2 is YYDKDF (reference sequence). In nucleotides, the CDR3 is TGTGCCACCAGCAGCCTAGCGGGAGATAGGTACAATGAGCAGTTCTTC. This gives the protein CATSSLAGDRYNEQFF. Supplemented by reference TRBV15 and TRBJ2-1, the full variable domain reads DAMVIQNPRYQVTQFGKPVTLSCSQTLNHNVMYWYQQKSSQAPKLLFHYYDKDFNNEADTPDNFQSRRPNTSFCFLDIRSPGLGDTAMYLCATSSLAGDRYNEQFFGPGTRLTVL.

In regard to this clone: The same CDR3 also results from other DNA sequences found in this sample. The rearrangement uses TRBV28 and TRBJ2-7; D gene unclear. The CDR3 sequence is 11 residues long. V lost 3 bases and J lost 4, with 4 bases in between. The germline V gene has CDR1 MDHEN and CDR2 SYDVKM. CDR3 amino acids: CASSFLYEQYF. In DNA form, the CDR3 reads TGTGCCAGCAGTTTTCTGTACGAGCAGTACTTC.

CDR3 sequence: CASSGGAGNEKLFF. The CDR3 DNA sequence: TGTGCCAGCAGCGGGGGGGCTGGTAATGAAAAACTGTTTTTT. The chain carries TRBV13 and TRBJ1-4; D possibly corresponds to TRBD1 (6 bases). The V gene lost 5 bases and the J gene lost 4 bases, with 11 bases spanning the gap. The CDR3 runs 14 residues. Germline loops: CDR1 PRHDT, CDR2 FYEKMQ (reference sequence).

This rearrangement joins TRBV4-1 to TRBJ2-7; perhaps TRBD1 as D (5 bases). This CDR3 is built from 15 residues. The V gene's germline CDR1 is MGHRA and CDR2 YSYEKL. Trimming shortened V by 1 base and J by 2 bases, and 12 bases separated the two germline ends. The CDR3 loop reads CASSQALRETYEQYF. CDR3 in DNA: TGCGCCAGCAGCCAAGCCCTCAGGGAAACCTACGAGCAGTACTTC.

The V gene is TRBV19, the J gene TRBJ2-1; 13 bases line up with TRBD2. Germline V gives CDR1 LNHDA, CDR2 SQIVND (reference sequence). The CDR3 has 16 residues. V trimming: 3 bases; J trimming: 10 bases; junction bases outside the gene matches: 9. The CDR3 here is CASSMTSGGKIPEQFF. The CDR3 DNA reads as TGTGCCAGTAGTATGACTAGCGGGGGGAAGATCCCCGAGCAGTTCTTC.

The chain links TRBV7-3 to TRBJ2-1, with a possible D match to TRBD2 (5 bases). V dropped 5 bases and J dropped 5 bases, with 10 bases sitting between them. The CDR3 loop spans 13 amino acids. The germline V gene has CDR1 SGHTA and CDR2 FQGTGA. The CDR3: CASSPSADNEQFF. The CDR3 coding sequence is TGTGCCAGCAGCCCGTCAGCGGACAATGAGCAGTTCTTC.

V usage is TRBV3-1 (or the pseudogene TRBV3-2) and J usage is TRBJ2-7; TRBD2 matches 8 bases. Germline V CDR1 and CDR2: LGHDT, YNNKEL (reference sequence). The CDR3 is 13 residues long. V shed 1 base and J 7 bases; nucleotides not matched to a gene: 3. The CDR3 reads CASSQVAGGEQYF. CDR3 bases: TGTGCCAGCAGCCAAGTGGCGGGGGGTGAGCAGTACTTC.

V is TRBV7-2 and J is TRBJ1-3; no definite D call. With 1 base removed from V and 0 bases from J, the gap between germline ends came to 4 bases. The CDR3 runs to 14 residues. Germline V gene data show CDR1 as SGHTA and CDR2 as FQGNSA. The CDR3 is CASSLGSSGNTIYF. The CDR3 DNA sequence: TGTGCCAGCAGCTTAGGGAGCTCTGGAAACACCATATATTTT.